This T cell receptor (beta chain) was obtained from a study of T cell repertoires in cytomegalovirus infection. TCRdb fed the reads into MiXCR, producing one record per CDR3 protein. The sample carries approximately 590,000 distinct CDR3 sequences, about 39% recorded once. Deletions cut 5 bases from V and 1 base from J, with 12 bases between. Germline values: CDR1 MNHNY, CDR2 SVGAGI (reference sequence). This CDR3 comprises 16 residues. This clonotype was picked up one time. Its antigen is currently unknown. This sequence joins TRBV6-6 and TRBJ2-6; D uncertain. Sequenced here: cultured PBMCs, sampled from culture after CMV antigen stimulation. This TCR derives from a human donor in good health (CMV status not recorded). Some clones in this sample may be carry-over from other donors' samples. This CDR3 reads CASSRNWQSGANVLTF. The CDR3 DNA sequence: TGTGCCAGCAGTCGTAACTGGCAATCTGGGGCCAACGTCCTGACTTTC.